This T cell receptor (beta chain) was identified during a study of T cell responses to AZD1222 COVID-19 vaccine. Overall study context: Pooled together were second doses at about 4 or about 12 weeks.

Study observations and caveats: The breadth and depth of Spike-specific TCRs increased once two AZD1222 doses had been given. It should be noted that donors were predominantly white British and more often female, and clonal diversity was possibly underestimated. The CD4 TCRs associated with vaccination extended across spike and predominated at 160-218 and 743-854.

Remarks on this clone: Its target is not known.

The CDR3 has 16 residues. Germline V gene data show CDR1 as MDHEN and CDR2 as SYDVKM. The V and J ends lost 6 bases and 1 base respectively, with 18 bases between them. Here immunoSEQ multiplex PCR was the method, and the copy in TCRdb shows in-frame clones only, minus some. The repertoire holds roughly 190,000 clones, approximately 91% seen once, with 0.99% in the top ten. V gene TRBV28 combines with J gene TRBJ1-1, with D perhaps matching TRBD1 (6 bases). Sequencing was performed on peripheral blood, taken on day 0 of AZD1222 vaccination. The receptor was derived from an adult in good health. The CDR3 sequence is CASRNRELSPNTEAFF. CDR3 nucleotides: TGTGCCAGCAGAAACAGGGAACTTTCCCCGAACACTGAAGCTTTCTTT.